The rows below give T cell receptor beta chains drawn from one sample of a study of cytomegalovirus exposure and HLA in healthy donors. Repertoires were generated with immunoSEQ multiplex PCR, while TCRdb's copy carries only in-frame clones and drops some. The sample includes around 130,000 clones, around three quarters of them seen just once. What was sequenced was PBMCs. Source of these receptors: a man in his forties in good health and CMV-seronegative. Both conserved end residues are part of each CDR3. Each record gives: clone size, D gene, J gene, V gene, CDR3 protein, CDR3 DNA. A D gene is named only where the DNA matches it firmly. The listing skips clone size in some rows; elsewhere it reads once, few, many or a size class.

NA TRBD2 TRBJ2-1 TRBV5-1 CASSQDPGLGGGKQFF TGCGCCAGCAGCCAAGACCCGGGACTAGGGGGTGGGAAGCAGTTCTTC
NA TRBD2 TRBJ2-7 TRBV5-1 CASSSLTGGYEQYF TGCGCCAGCAGCTCCCTTACGGGAGGCTACGAGCAGTACTTC
NA TRBD2 TRBJ2-2 TRBV9 CASSEGGTTGELFF TGTGCCAGCAGCGAGGGAGGGACCACCGGGGAGCTGTTTTTT
once NA TRBJ2-7 TRBV6-5 CASTRGGLYEQYF TGTGCCAGCACCCGGGGAGGCCTCTACGAGCAGTACTTC
few NA TRBJ1-5 TRBV6-1 CASRPGGSGQPQHF TGTGCCAGCAGGCCCGGGGGGTCGGGTCAGCCCCAGCATTTT
NA TRBD2 TRBJ2-3 TRBV27 CASSGEGLPTNTQYF TGTGCCAGCAGTGGGGAGGGACTTCCCACGAATACGCAGTATTTT
once NA TRBJ1-2 TRBV27 CATYGINYGYTF TGTGCCACCTACGGGATTAACTATGGCTACACCTTC
few NA TRBJ2-7 TRBV6-1 CASSPQGYEQYF TGTGCCAGCAGTCCTCAGGGCTACGAGCAGTACTTC
NA TRBD1 TRBJ2-7 TRBV30 CAWSEQGRSYEQYF TGTGCCTGGAGTGAACAGGGGCGCTCCTACGAGCAGTACTTC
NA NA TRBJ2-3 TRBV2 CASNTGTSVDTQYF TGTGCCAGCAACACCGGGACTTCGGTAGATACGCAGTATTTT
NA NA TRBJ2-6 TRBV19 CASSIQGSGANVLTF TGTGCCAGTAGTATTCAGGGGAGCGGGGCCAACGTCCTGACTTTC
NA NA TRBJ2-1 TRBV5-1 CASSLGQGPYNEQFF TGCGCCAGCAGCTTGGGGCAGGGGCCCTACAATGAGCAGTTCTTC
NA TRBD1 TRBJ2-1 TRBV9 CASSLGTGGYNEQFF TGTGCCAGCAGCCTCGGGACAGGGGGCTACAATGAGCAGTTCTTC
NA TRBD2 TRBJ2-5 TRBV18 CASSPSSSGRETQYF TGTGCCAGCTCACCAAGCTCTAGCGGGAGGGAGACCCAGTACTTC
once NA TRBJ2-1 TRBV7-2 CASSSYGGEQFF TGTGCCAGCAGCTCCTACGGTGGTGAGCAGTTCTTC
NA NA TRBJ2-7 TRBV5-6 CASNPRSDSRTYEQYF TGTGCCAGCAACCCACGATCCGACAGCAGAACATACGAGCAGTACTTC
NA NA TRBJ2-3 TRBV25-1 CASSTLGKVGTQYF TGTGCCAGCAGTACACTAGGAAAAGTAGGGACGCAGTATTTT
few TRBD1 TRBJ1-4 TRBV5-1 CASSFRGRAATNEKLFF TGCGCCAGCAGCTTCAGGGGGCGGGCAGCAACTAATGAAAAACTGTTTTTT
NA NA TRBJ1-4 TRBV7-9 CASSSPTGRNEKLFF TGTGCCAGCAGCTCCCCGACAGGTCGCAATGAAAAACTGTTTTTT
few TRBD1 TRBJ2-7 TRBV15 CATSRDLNRGHTGSYEQYF TGTGCCACCAGCAGAGACCTCAACAGGGGACATACCGGCTCCTACGAGCAGTACTTC
NA NA TRBJ1-5 TRBV30 CAWSGGGSNQPQHF TGTGCCTGGAGTGGGGGAGGAAGCAATCAGCCCCAGCATTTT
NA NA TRBJ1-5 TRBV2 CASRGLDQPQHF TGTGCCAGCAGGGGGCTTGATCAGCCCCAGCATTTT
NA TRBD1 TRBJ2-7 TRBV6-1 CASSEGQGTSYEQYF TGTGCCAGCAGTGAAGGACAGGGGACATCCTACGAGCAGTACTTC
NA NA TRBJ1-5 TRBV5-1 CASSPSGVEGQPQHF TGCGCCAGCAGCCCATCGGGGGTAGAGGGGCAGCCCCAGCATTTT
NA NA TRBJ2-7 TRBV6-5 CASSYSDPAESYEQYF TGTGCCAGCAGTTACTCGGATCCAGCGGAGTCCTACGAGCAGTACTTC
NA NA TRBJ2-2 TRBV2 CASSNRAEMATGELFF TGTGCCAGCAGCAACCGAGCGGAGATGGCGACCGGGGAGCTGTTTTTT
NA TRBD2 TRBJ2-7 TRBV5-4 CASSLAPGLDYEQYF TGTGCCAGCAGCTTGGCACCGGGACTAGACTACGAGCAGTACTTC
few NA TRBJ1-1 TRBV7-8 CASSQVAGNTEAFF TGTGCCAGCAGTCAAGTGGCGGGGAACACTGAAGCTTTCTTT
NA NA TRBJ1-1 TRBV7-9 CASSASGPEAFF TGTGCCAGCAGCGCCAGCGGCCCTGAAGCTTTCTTT
once NA TRBJ1-1 TRBV7-8 CASSLGTANTEAFF TGTGCCAGCAGCTTAGGGACTGCGAACACTGAAGCTTTCTTT
NA TRBD1 TRBJ1-1 TRBV27 CASSRTGGQTEAFF TGTGCCAGCAGTCGGACAGGGGGCCAGACTGAAGCTTTCTTT
NA TRBD1 TRBJ1-4 TRBV5-4 CASSQGQGNEKLFF TGTGCCAGCAGCCAAGGACAGGGGAATGAAAAACTGTTTTTT
NA TRBD1 TRBJ2-7 TRBV28 CASSTGQASYEQYF TGTGCCAGCAGCACAGGACAGGCTTCCTACGAGCAGTACTTC
NA NA TRBJ2-7 TRBV6-6 CASSYSGAFNEQYF TGTGCCAGCAGTTATTCAGGGGCTTTTAACGAGCAGTACTTC
NA TRBD1 TRBJ1-5 TRBV2 CATGTGGGSNQPQHF TGTGCCACCGGGACAGGGGGGGGTAGCAATCAGCCCCAGCATTTT
few NA TRBJ1-5 TRBV28 CASSPGGVGQPQHF TGTGCCAGCAGCCCGGGGGGTGTAGGGCAGCCCCAGCATTTT
NA NA TRBJ1-2 TRBV2 CASSFSLDFYTF TGTGCCAGCAGTTTCTCCCTCGACTTTTACACCTTC
NA NA TRBJ2-5 TRBV7-9 CASSLVRPQETQYF TGTGCCAGCAGCTTAGTCAGGCCGCAAGAGACCCAGTACTTC
NA NA TRBJ2-5 TRBV30 CAWRGSGEQETQYF TGTGCCTGGAGAGGCAGCGGAGAACAAGAGACCCAGTACTTC
NA TRBD2 TRBJ2-2 TRBV19 CASSIGLAGESNTGELFF TGTGCCAGTAGTATAGGACTAGCGGGGGAATCGAACACCGGGGAGCTGTTTTTT
few NA TRBJ1-5 TRBV9 CASSPSTGQPQHF TGTGCCAGCAGCCCATCGACCGGGCAGCCCCAGCATTTT
once NA TRBJ2-7 TRBV2 CASSPSAVGTYEQYF TGTGCCAGCAGCCCGTCAGCGGTAGGGACCTACGAGCAGTACTTC
NA NA TRBJ1-2 TRBV7-6 CASSPGVEYGYTF TGTGCCAGCAGCCCGGGTGTTGAGTATGGCTACACCTTC
few NA TRBJ2-5 TRBV29-1 CSSHRDNQETQYF TGCAGCTCCCACCGGGACAACCAAGAGACCCAGTACTTC
NA TRBD2 TRBJ2-1 TRBV7-3 CASSLGLAGGDEQFF TGTGCCAGCAGCTTAGGACTAGCGGGAGGGGATGAGCAGTTCTTC
NA NA TRBJ1-2 TRBV2 CASSVGAEDGYTF TGTGCCAGCAGCGTTGGGGCAGAGGATGGCTACACCTTC
NA NA TRBJ1-6 TRBV28 CASKGGDGSYNSPLHF TGTGCCAGCAAAGGCGGGGATGGCTCCTATAATTCACCCCTCCACTTT
few NA TRBJ2-6 TRBV15 CATSVRSGANVLTF TGTGCCACCAGCGTGCGCTCTGGGGCCAACGTCCTGACTTTC